This T cell receptor (beta chain) was retrieved from a study of vaccination and CD4 T cells after COVID-19. Overall study: Blood was drawn a median roughly 79 days post second dose, range 14 to 241.

Treatment: approximately 9-day PBMC culture with coronavirus spike peptide pools or control peptides (ViraFEST assay). First, ViraFEST expanded antigen-specific T cells with peptide pools, and next it sequenced the TCRs. Medium was half-exchanged with fresh IL-2 medium on days 3 and 7. The Oncomine TCR Beta short-read assay sequenced DNA from cultured CD4+ T cells. Researchers extracted genomic DNA from CD4+ T cells that had been cultured. TCRdb reprocessed the PCR reads with MiXCR, giving one entry per CDR3 protein. The sample carries 15,000 to 20,000 distinct CDR3 sequences, approximately 50% recorded once. As for this clonotype: Antigen unknown.

The receptor's source is a human donor who had recovered from COVID-19. Sequencing was carried out using CD4+ T cells from blood, cultured in vitro.

The CDR3 is CASSLDVDRRVGYTF. The CDR3 DNA sequence: TGTGCCAGCAGCCTTGATGTTGATAGGAGGGTTGGCTACACCTTC. V and J are TRBV28 and TRBJ1-2; D is ambiguous. Germline values: CDR1 MDHEN, CDR2 SYDVKM. V gave up 6 bases and J gave up 7 bases, with 21 bases separating them. The CDR3 has 15 residues.